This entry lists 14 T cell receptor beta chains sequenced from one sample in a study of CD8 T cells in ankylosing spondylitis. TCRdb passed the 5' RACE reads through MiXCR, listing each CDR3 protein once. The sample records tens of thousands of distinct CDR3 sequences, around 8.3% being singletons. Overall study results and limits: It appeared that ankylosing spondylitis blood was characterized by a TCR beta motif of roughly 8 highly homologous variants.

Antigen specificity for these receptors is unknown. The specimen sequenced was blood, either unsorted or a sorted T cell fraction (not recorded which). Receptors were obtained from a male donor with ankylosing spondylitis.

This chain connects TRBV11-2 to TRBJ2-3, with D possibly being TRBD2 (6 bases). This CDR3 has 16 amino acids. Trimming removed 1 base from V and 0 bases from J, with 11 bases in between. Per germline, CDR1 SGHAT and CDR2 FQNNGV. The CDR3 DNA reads TGTGCCAGCAGCTTAGGTGTAGCGGAAAGCACAGATACGCAGTATTTT. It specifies CASSLGVAESTDTQYF.

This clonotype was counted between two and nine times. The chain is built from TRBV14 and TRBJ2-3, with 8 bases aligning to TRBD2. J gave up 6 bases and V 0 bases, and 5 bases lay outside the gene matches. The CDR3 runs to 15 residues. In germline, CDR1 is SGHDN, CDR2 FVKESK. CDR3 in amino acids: CASSQDRTSWDTQYF. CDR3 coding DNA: TGTGCCAGCAGCCAAGACCGGACTAGCTGGGATACGCAGTATTTT.

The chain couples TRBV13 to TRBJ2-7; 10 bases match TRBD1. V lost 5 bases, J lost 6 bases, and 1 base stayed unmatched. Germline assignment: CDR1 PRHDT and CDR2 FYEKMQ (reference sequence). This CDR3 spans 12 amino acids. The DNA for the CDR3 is TGTGCCAGCAGCCGGGACAGGGGCGAGCAGTACGTC. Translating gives CASSRDRGEQYV.

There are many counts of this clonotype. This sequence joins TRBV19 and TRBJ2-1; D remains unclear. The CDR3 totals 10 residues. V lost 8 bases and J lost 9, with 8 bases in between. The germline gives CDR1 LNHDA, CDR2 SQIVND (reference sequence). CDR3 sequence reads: CASPLGEQFF. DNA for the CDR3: TGTGCCAGTCCTCTCGGTGAGCAGTTCTTC.

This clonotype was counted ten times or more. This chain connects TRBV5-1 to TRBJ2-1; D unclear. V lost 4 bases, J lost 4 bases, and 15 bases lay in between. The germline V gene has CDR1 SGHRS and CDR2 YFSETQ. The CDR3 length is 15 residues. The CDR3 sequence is CASSHESGRYNEQFF. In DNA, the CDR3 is TGCGCCAGCAGCCATGAATCCGGACGTTACAATGAGCAGTTCTTC.

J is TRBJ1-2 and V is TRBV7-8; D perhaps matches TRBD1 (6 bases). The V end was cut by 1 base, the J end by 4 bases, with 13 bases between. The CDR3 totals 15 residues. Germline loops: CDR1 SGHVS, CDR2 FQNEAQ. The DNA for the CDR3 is TGTGCCAGCAGCTTAGACAGGGAGCCGGCCTATGGCTACACCTTC. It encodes CASSLDREPAYGYTF.

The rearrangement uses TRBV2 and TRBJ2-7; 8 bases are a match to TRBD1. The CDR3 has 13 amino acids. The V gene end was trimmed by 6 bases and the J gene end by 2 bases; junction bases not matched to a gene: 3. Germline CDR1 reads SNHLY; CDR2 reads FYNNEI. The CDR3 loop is CASRTGVPYEQYV. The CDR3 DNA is TGTGCCAGCAGGACAGGGGTCCCCTACGAGCAGTACGTC.

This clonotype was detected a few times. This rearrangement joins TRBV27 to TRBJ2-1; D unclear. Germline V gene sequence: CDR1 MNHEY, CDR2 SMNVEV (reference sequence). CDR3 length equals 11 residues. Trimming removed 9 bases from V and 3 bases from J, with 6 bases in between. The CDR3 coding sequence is TGTGCCAGTAAAGACTACAATGAGCAGTTCTTC. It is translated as CASKDYNEQFF.

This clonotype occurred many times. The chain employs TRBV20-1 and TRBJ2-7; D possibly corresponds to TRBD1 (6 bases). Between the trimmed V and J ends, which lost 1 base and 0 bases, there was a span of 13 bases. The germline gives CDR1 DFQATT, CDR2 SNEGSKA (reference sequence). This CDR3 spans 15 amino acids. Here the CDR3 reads CSARARDKSSYEQYF. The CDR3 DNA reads TGCAGTGCTAGAGCCCGGGACAAGAGCTCCTACGAGCAGTACTTC.

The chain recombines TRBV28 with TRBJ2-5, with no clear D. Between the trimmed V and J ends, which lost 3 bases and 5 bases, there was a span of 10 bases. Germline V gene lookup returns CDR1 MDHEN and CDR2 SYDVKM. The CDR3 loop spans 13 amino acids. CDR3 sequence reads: CASSFMWTETQYF. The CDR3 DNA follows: TGTGCCAGCAGTTTTATGTGGACGGAGACCCAGTACTTC.

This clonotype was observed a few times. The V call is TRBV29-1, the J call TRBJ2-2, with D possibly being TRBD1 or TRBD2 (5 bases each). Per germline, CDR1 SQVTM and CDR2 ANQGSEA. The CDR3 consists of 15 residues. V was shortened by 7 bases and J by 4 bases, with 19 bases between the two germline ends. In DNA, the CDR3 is TGCAGCGCCGGGGAGAAGGGGCATTCCACCGGGGAGCTGTTTTTT. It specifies CSAGEKGHSTGELFF.

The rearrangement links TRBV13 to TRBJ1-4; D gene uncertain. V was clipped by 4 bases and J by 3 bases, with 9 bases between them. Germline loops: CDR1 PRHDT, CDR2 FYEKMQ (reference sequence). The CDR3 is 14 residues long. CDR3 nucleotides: TGTGCCAGCAGCTCCGCATCGGCTAATGAAAAACTGTTTTTT. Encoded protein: CASSSASANEKLFF. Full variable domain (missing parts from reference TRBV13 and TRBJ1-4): AAGVIQSPRHLIKEKRETATLKCYPIPRHDTVYWYQQGPGQDPQFLISFYEKMQSDKGSIPDRFSAQQFSDYHSELNMSSLELGDSALYFCASSSASANEKLFFGSGTQLSVL.

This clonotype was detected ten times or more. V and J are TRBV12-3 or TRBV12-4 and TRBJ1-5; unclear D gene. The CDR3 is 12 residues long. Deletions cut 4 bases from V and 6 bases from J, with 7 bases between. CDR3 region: CASSSGLQPQHF. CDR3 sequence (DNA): TGTGCCAGCAGTTCAGGTCTTCAGCCCCAGCATTTT.

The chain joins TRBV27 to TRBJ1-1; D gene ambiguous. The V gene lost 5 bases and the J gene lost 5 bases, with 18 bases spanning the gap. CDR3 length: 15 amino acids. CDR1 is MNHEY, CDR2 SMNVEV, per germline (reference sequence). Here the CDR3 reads CASSGSEKGYTEAFF. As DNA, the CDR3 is TGTGCCAGCAGTGGGTCAGAGAAAGGGTATACTGAAGCTTTCTTT.